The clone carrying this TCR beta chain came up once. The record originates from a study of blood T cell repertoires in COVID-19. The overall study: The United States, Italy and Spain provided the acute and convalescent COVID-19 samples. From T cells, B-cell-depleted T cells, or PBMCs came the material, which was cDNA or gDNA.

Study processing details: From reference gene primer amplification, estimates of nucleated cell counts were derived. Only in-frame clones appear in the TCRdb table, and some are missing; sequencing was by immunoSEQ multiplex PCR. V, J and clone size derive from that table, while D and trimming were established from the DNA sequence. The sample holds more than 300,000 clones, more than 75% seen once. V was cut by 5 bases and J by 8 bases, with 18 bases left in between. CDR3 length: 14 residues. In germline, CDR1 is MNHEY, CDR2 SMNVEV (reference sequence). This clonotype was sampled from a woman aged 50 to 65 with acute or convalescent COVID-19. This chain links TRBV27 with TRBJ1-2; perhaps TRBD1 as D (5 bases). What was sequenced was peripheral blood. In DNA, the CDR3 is TGTGCCAGCAGTCCCCGGGGGGGAGGGTACGGCTACACCTTC. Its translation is CASSPRGGGYGYTF.